Presented here are 25 T cell receptor beta chains from one specimen sequenced in a study of cytomegalovirus exposure and HLA in healthy donors. Primers: 60 Vbeta forward and 13 Jbeta reverse. The table came from immunoSEQ multiplex PCR; TCRdb's copy has only in-frame clones and leaves some out. The repertoire holds around 200,000 clones, with 75% to 85% as singletons. Sequencing input: PBMCs. The source of these receptors is a girl under 10 years old in good health and CMV-seropositive.

CDR3 nucleotides: TGTGCCTGGACCCCCCAGGGCAAACGGACTGAAGCTTTCTTT. Its translation is CAWTPQGKRTEAFF. This chain connects TRBV30 to TRBJ1-1; D may be TRBD1 (5 bases). This CDR3 is built from 14 residues. Trimming took off 4 bases at V and 5 bases at J, with 17 bases between the two ends. Germline values: CDR1 GTSNPN, CDR2 SVGIG (reference sequence).

This clone was observed a handful of times. The chain links TRBV4-1 to TRBJ2-2; 13 bases are shared with TRBD2. V was clipped by 0 bases and J by 1 base; unmatched bases: 2. The CDR3 is 18 amino acids. The germline V gene has CDR1 MGHRA and CDR2 YSYEKL. In nucleotides, the CDR3 is TGCGCCAGCAGCCAAGAGCGACTAGCGGGGGGGAACACCGGGGAGCTGTTTTTT. This gives the protein CASSQERLAGGNTGELFF.

The chain combines TRBV5-6 with TRBJ2-3, with 7 bases identical to TRBD1. This CDR3 is 16 amino acids long. Germline assignment: CDR1 SGHDT and CDR2 YYEEEE. Trimming took 1 base from V and 2 from J; bases not matched to a gene: 7. Here the CDR3 reads CASSLSQGISTDTQYF. For the CDR3, the DNA is TGTGCCAGCAGCTTGTCACAGGGGATCTCCACAGATACGCAGTATTTT.

This clone has just one count. V and J are TRBV30 and TRBJ1-6, with 7 bases matching TRBD1. The J segment lost 7 bases and the V segment lost 0 bases, leaving 6 bases of the junction unmatched. The germline CDR1 and CDR2 sequences are GTSNPN and SVGIG (reference sequence). This CDR3 region has 15 residues. The CDR3 bases are TGTGCCTGGAGTGTACAACAGGGGAACAATTCACCCCTCCACTTT. Translated: CAWSVQQGNNSPLHF.

This chain uses TRBV5-1 with TRBJ1-2, with D perhaps matching TRBD1 (5 bases). V was clipped by 7 bases and J by 6 bases, with 16 bases between them. This CDR3 is 13 amino acids long. CDR1 and CDR2 (germline): SGHRS, YFSETQ. CDR3 nucleotide sequence: TGCGCCAGCGGGAACAGGCCCGACGATGGCTACACCTTC. It yields the protein CASGNRPDDGYTF.

This sequence joins TRBV28 and TRBJ1-3; D remains unclear. Germline V gives CDR1 MDHEN, CDR2 SYDVKM. The V and J ends lost 3 bases and 0 bases respectively, with 6 bases between them. CDR3 length equals 14 residues. CDR3 DNA: TGTGCCAGCAGTTTCAAGAGCTCTGGAAACACCATATATTTT. Protein: CASSFKSSGNTIYF.

The V and J genes are TRBV5-6 and TRBJ2-6, with no clear D. V was trimmed by 2 bases and J by 0 bases, leaving 15 bases between them. The germline V gene has CDR1 SGHDT and CDR2 YYEEEE. The CDR3 has 18 amino acids. The CDR3 protein is CASSFDVQTLSGANVLTF. The CDR3 DNA reads as TGTGCCAGCAGCTTCGACGTACAGACCCTCTCTGGGGCCAACGTCCTGACTTTC. Filled out from reference TRBV5-6 and TRBJ2-6, the complete variable domain reads DAGVTQSPTHLIKTRGQQVTLRCSPKSGHDTVSWYQQALGQGPQFIFQYYEEEERQRGNFPDRFSGHQFPNYSSELNVNALLLGDSALYLCASSFDVQTLSGANVLTFGAGSRLTVL.

The V gene is TRBV5-4, the J gene TRBJ2-2; 8 nucleotides line up with TRBD1. Germline V gene data show CDR1 as SGHNT and CDR2 as YYREEE (reference sequence). The V segment lost 4 bases and the J segment 1 base; nucleotides outside the gene matches: 6. The CDR3 spans 16 residues. The CDR3 spells CASSGRTGMNTGELFF. The CDR3 DNA reads as TGTGCCAGCAGCGGACGGACAGGGATGAACACCGGGGAGCTGTTTTTT.

The V gene is TRBV10-3, the J gene TRBJ2-2; 8 positions agree with TRBD1. Germline V gene sequence: CDR1 ENHRY, CDR2 SYGVKD. CDR3 size: 11 residues. V dropped 10 bases and J dropped 8; count of bases not matched to a gene: 3. CDR3 bases: TGTGCCACTCGGACAGGGGGGGAGCTGTTTTTT. Residues: CATRTGGELFF.

The J gene is TRBJ2-1, the V gene TRBV29-1, with D perhaps matching TRBD1 (7 bases). Trimming stripped 6 bases from V and 0 bases from J, with 15 bases between. The germline CDR1 and CDR2 sequences are SQVTM and ANQGSEA. The CDR3 length is 15 residues. The CDR3 loop is CSVTRGASSYNEQFF. DNA of the CDR3: TGCAGCGTGACCAGGGGGGCGAGCTCCTACAATGAGCAGTTCTTC.

This sequence joins TRBV2 and TRBJ1-1, with TRBD1 matching 7 bases. Trimming removed 5 bases from V and 1 base from J; junction bases left unmatched: 4. The CDR3 totals 14 residues. Germline V lookup: CDR1 SNHLY, CDR2 FYNNEI. CDR3 amino acids: CASSTGTANTEAFF. In nucleotides, the CDR3 is TGTGCCAGCAGTACTGGGACAGCGAACACTGAAGCTTTCTTT.

V usage is TRBV6-5 and J usage is TRBJ1-2, with D unresolved. From germline, CDR1 is MNHEY and CDR2 SVGAGI. The CDR3 covers 13 residues. Trimming took off 6 bases at V and 1 base at J, with 9 bases between the two ends. DNA of the CDR3: TGTGCCAGCAGCCTTCAGCGTAACTATGGCTACACCTTC. Encoded protein: CASSLQRNYGYTF.

The CDR3, as DNA: TGTGCCAGCAGTGAACATGCAACAGGGGGATTGGGTAATTCACCCCTCCACTTT. Its protein product is CASSEHATGGLGNSPLHF. The chain is built from TRBV2 and TRBJ1-6; 8 positions agree with TRBD1. Germline CDR1 and CDR2: SNHLY and FYNNEI. Trimming removed 2 bases from V and 6 bases from J; junction bases left unmatched: 12. The CDR3 is 18 amino acids.

The J gene is TRBJ2-1, the V gene TRBV21-1; TRBD1, the table's D call, was not compared with the DNA. TRBV21-1 is labeled a pseudogene. The CDR3 is made up of 17 amino acids. CDR3 coding DNA: TGTGCCAGCAGCAAAAGGATAAGGACAGGGTCTGGAAATGAGCAGTTCTTC. Protein product: CASSKRIRTGSGNEQFF.

CDR3 nucleotides: TGTGCCAGCAGCAACGGGAGAAACGACAATGAGCAGTTCTTC. Translating gives CASSNGRNDNEQFF. The V and J genes are TRBV2 and TRBJ2-1; D possibly corresponds to TRBD2 (6 bases). The length of the CDR3 is 14 residues. The V end lost 6 bases, the J end lost 5 bases, and 14 bases lay between the germline ends. From germline, CDR1 is SNHLY and CDR2 FYNNEI. The whole variable domain, filled in from reference TRBV2 and TRBJ2-1, reads EPEVTQTPSHQVTQMGQEVILRCVPISNHLYFYWYRQILGQKVEFLVSFYNNEISEKSEIFDDQFSVERPDGSNFTLKIRSTKLEDSAMYFCASSNGRNDNEQFFGPGTRLTVL.

The chain combines TRBV25-1 with TRBJ2-5, with no clear D. The length of the CDR3 is 12 residues. Trimming cost V 0 bases and J 4 bases, with 3 bases left between them. Looked up from germline, CDR1 is MGHDK and CDR2 is SYGVNS. The CDR3 is CASSEYRETQYF. The CDR3 bases are TGTGCCAGCAGTGAATATCGAGAGACCCAGTACTTC.

The rearrangement links TRBV29-1 to TRBJ1-1; TRBD1 is a possible D gene (5 bases). The CDR3 runs to 13 residues. Between the trimmed V and J ends, which lost 8 bases and 8 bases, there was a span of 21 bases. The germline gives CDR1 SQVTM, CDR2 ANQGSEA. CDR3 nucleotide sequence: TGCAGCTCACGGGGGGGGACGCGCTTGGAAGCTTTCTTT. It translates to CSSRGGTRLEAFF.

V is TRBV5-1 and J is TRBJ2-7, with 14 bases lining up with TRBD2. Germline CDR1 is SGHRS and CDR2 is YFSETQ. V was pared by 4 bases and J by 2 bases, with 11 bases of the junction left unmatched. The CDR3 runs to 18 residues. The CDR3 DNA follows: TGCGCCAGCAGCCCCCGACTAGCGGGGGGGCAGGGGACCTACGAGCAGTACTTC. Encoded protein: CASSPRLAGGQGTYEQYF.

CDR3 in DNA: TGTGCCAGCAGCGTAGACAGGGCGGCCGGAGATTCACCCCTCCACTTT. This gives the protein CASSVDRAAGDSPLHF. The chain couples TRBV9 to TRBJ1-6; a possible D gene is TRBD1 (6 bases). The V gene lost 0 bases and the J gene lost 8 bases, with 15 bases spanning the gap. Germline V lookup: CDR1 SGDLS, CDR2 YYNGEE. This CDR3 is 16 amino acids long. Based on the CDR3 plus reference TRBV9 and TRBJ1-6, the full variable domain is DSGVTQTPKHLITATGQRVTLRCSPRSGDLSVYWYQQSLDQGLQFLIQYYNGEERAKGNILERFSAQQFPDLHSELNLSSLELGDSALYFCASSVDRAAGDSPLHFGNGTRLTVT.

The gene calls are TRBV28 and TRBJ1-5, with 11 nucleotides matching TRBD1. Trimming cost V 5 bases and J 2 bases; bases outside gene matches: 14. The length of the CDR3 is 19 residues. Germline V gene sequence: CDR1 MDHEN, CDR2 SYDVKM. The CDR3 DNA sequence: TGTGCCAGCAGTCCCCCCCGGGACAGGGGGAATGTCGGCAATCAGCCCCAGCATTTT. Protein product: CASSPPRDRGNVGNQPQHF.

V gene TRBV28 combines with J gene TRBJ2-6; weak D call: TRBD2 (6 bases). Trimming removed 3 bases at V and 4 bases at J, with 10 bases between. Germline V CDR1 and CDR2: MDHEN, SYDVKM. The CDR3 is made up of 15 amino acids. CDR3 DNA: TGTGCCAGCAGTTTTGGGGGGACGGGGGCCAACGTCCTGACTTTC. This translates into CASSFGGTGANVLTF. Full variable domain (missing parts from reference TRBV28 and TRBJ2-6): DVKVTQSSRYLVKRTGEKVFLECVQDMDHENMFWYRQDPGLGLRLIYFSYDVKMKEKGDIPEGYSVSREKKERFSLILESASTNQTSMYLCASSFGGTGANVLTFGAGSRLTVL.

This chain uses TRBV7-9 with TRBJ2-5, with 8 bases identical to TRBD1. This CDR3 is built from 13 residues. J was trimmed by 1 base and V by 7 bases; bases with no gene match: 2. Germline V gene data show CDR1 as SEHNR and CDR2 as FQNEAQ (reference sequence). This CDR3 reads CASTGQAQETQYF. The CDR3 DNA follows: TGTGCCAGCACGGGACAGGCCCAAGAGACCCAGTACTTC. Filled out from reference TRBV7-9 and TRBJ2-5, the complete variable domain reads DTGVSQNPRHKITKRGQNVTFRCDPISEHNRLYWYRQTLGQGPEFLTYFQNEAQLEKSRLLSDRFSAERPKGSFSTLEIQRTEQGDSAMYLCASTGQAQETQYFGPGTRLLVL.

This chain connects TRBV5-1 to TRBJ2-2; D is uncertain. The V gene lost 0 bases and the J gene lost 4 bases, with 7 bases spanning the gap. CDR3 size: 14 residues. The V gene's germline CDR1 is SGHRS and CDR2 YFSETQ. CDR3 bases: TGCGCCAGCAGCTTGGCTTACGGCACCGGGGAGCTGTTTTTT. The encoded protein is CASSLAYGTGELFF.

The gene calls are TRBV30 and TRBJ1-5; D call uncertain. Trimming stripped 0 bases from V and 7 bases from J, with 10 bases between. CDR1 is GTSNPN and CDR2 is SVGIG in the germline V gene (reference sequence). The CDR3 covers 13 residues. CDR3 bases: TGTGCCTGGAGTGTAGAGGGAGGACAGCCCCAGCATTTT. Translated: CAWSVEGGQPQHF. Based on the CDR3 plus reference TRBV30 and TRBJ1-5, the full variable domain is SQTIHQWPATLVQPVGSPLSLECTVEGTSNPNLYWYRQAAGRGLQLLFYSVGIGQISSEVPQNLSASRPQDRQFILSSKKLLLSDSGFYLCAWSVEGGQPQHFGDGTRLSIL.

The chain carries TRBV2 and TRBJ2-2; 9 bases align to TRBD2. This CDR3 has 16 amino acids. The V segment lost 3 bases and the J segment 4 bases; nucleotides outside the gene matches: 6. Per the germline V gene, CDR1 is SNHLY and CDR2 is FYNNEI. The CDR3 DNA follows: TGTGCCAGCAGTGACGAAATTAGCGGGAGCACCGGGGAGCTGTTTTTT. Encoded protein: CASSDEISGSTGELFF.